A selection of T cell receptor beta chains follows, all from one sample in a study of PD-1 blockade in mismatch repair-deficient tumors. Sequenced by immunoSEQ multiplex PCR; TCRdb stores in-frame clones only, minus some. This table holds 60,000 to 65,000 clones, about 91% found once. The sequenced sample was peripheral blood, obtained 52 weeks after starting pembrolizumab. The receptors here all came from an adult with mismatch repair-deficient cancer. Both conserved end residues are part of each CDR3. D genes are given only for firm matches. Size is omitted from some rows. Given values are once, few, many or a class for expanded clones.

J | D | size | V | DNA | CDR3
TRBJ2-7 | TRBD1 | NA | TRBV11-1 | TGTGCCAGCAGTGATCCTCCGGGACAGGGGGACTACGAGCAGTACTTC | CASSDPPGQGDYEQYF
TRBJ2-1 | NA | NA | TRBV9 | TGTGCCAGCAGCGTAGTCACTTCCAATGAGCAGTTCTTC | CASSVVTSNEQFF
TRBJ2-7 | TRBD1 | NA | TRBV18 | TGTGCCAGCTCACCACCTCTAGGACAGGGGGCTTACGAGCAGTACTTC | CASSPPLGQGAYEQYF
TRBJ2-7 | NA | NA | TRBV6-5 | TGTGCCAGCGGGAGAAGGAGCGAGCAGTACTTC | CASGRRSEQYF
TRBJ2-7 | TRBD2 | NA | TRBV28 | TGTGCCAGCAGCTTGCGGGGACTAGCGGGAGGGACCTACGAGCAGTACTTC | CASSLRGLAGGTYEQYF
TRBJ2-5 | NA | NA | TRBV15 | TGTGCCACCAGCAGAGTAGGTAGCGGACAAGAGACCCAGTACTTC | CATSRVGSGQETQYF
TRBJ1-1 | TRBD1 | once | TRBV19 | TGTGCCAGTAGTGAGGGGGCTGTTTATGGCACTGAAGCTTTCTTT | CASSEGAVYGTEAFF
TRBJ1-1 | NA | NA | TRBV4-3 | TGCGCCAGCAGCCAAGACCCGGGTATGAACACTGAAGCTTTCTTT | CASSQDPGMNTEAFF
TRBJ2-4 | NA | once | TRBV7-2 | TGTGCCAGCAGCACACGTGGGTTGTTGGCCAAAAACATTCAGTACTTC | CASSTRGLLAKNIQYF
TRBJ1-2 | TRBD1 | NA | TRBV7-2 | TGTGCCAGCAGCACAGGGGAGGGGGGCTACACCTTC | CASSTGEGGYTF
TRBJ2-7 | NA | NA | TRBV4-1 | TGCGCCAGCAGCCCACAGACTAGTGAGTACGAGCAGTACTTC | CASSPQTSEYEQYF
TRBJ1-1 | NA | NA | TRBV5-6 | TGTGCCAGCAGCCATCGTAACAGGAACACTGAAGCTTTCTTT | CASSHRNRNTEAFF
TRBJ1-4 | NA | NA | TRBV7-2 | TGTGCCAGCAGCGTCGGGGGTAGGGGATTTAATGAAAAACTGTTTTTT | CASSVGGRGFNEKLFF
TRBJ2-7 | NA | NA | TRBV21-1 | TGTGCCAGCAGCAAAGACGTCGTGGGCCAGAGAAACGAGCAGTACTTC | CASSKDVVGQRNEQYF
TRBJ1-2 | NA | once | TRBV9 | TGTGCCAGCAGCCCGGGGGCAGGCCCTATTAACTATGGCTACACCTTC | CASSPGAGPINYGYTF
TRBJ1-2 | NA | NA | TRBV5-1 | TGCGCCAGCAGCTTCACGGACGGGACTGGCTACACCTTC | CASSFTDGTGYTF
TRBJ2-1 | TRBD1 | NA | TRBV5-1 | TGCGCCAGCAGCTATCGGACAGGGGAAAATGAGCAGTTCTTC | CASSYRTGENEQFF
TRBJ2-7 | NA | NA | TRBV5-1 | TGCGCCAGCAGCTTGAACAGTTTAGCAACAGCCAGCGAGCAGTACTTC | CASSLNSLATASEQYF